This entry lists 12 T cell receptor beta chains sequenced from one sample in a study of blood T cell repertoires in COVID-19. Profiling relied on immunoSEQ multiplex PCR, and the TCRdb table lists in-frame clones only, not all of them. The sample carries 210,000 or so clones, 70% to 90% recorded once. The material sequenced was PBMCs or T cells enriched from blood (not recorded which). These receptor sequences come from a man aged 25 to 40 with acute COVID-19.

This clone was detected once. The genes are TRBV18 and TRBJ1-6, with D hard to call. The CDR3 length is 15 residues. V lost 0 bases and J lost 9, with 12 bases in between. Germline V gene lookup returns CDR1 KGHSH and CDR2 LQKENI. This CDR3 is CASSPPDGEGSPLHF. DNA of the CDR3: TGTGCCAGCTCACCACCGGACGGCGAGGGTTCACCCCTCCACTTT.

This clone came up once. The chain has TRBV5-1 and TRBJ2-3; possible D gene TRBD2, 6 bases. Trimming stripped 1 base from V and 3 bases from J, with 15 bases between. The CDR3 has 16 residues. Per the germline V gene, CDR1 is SGHRS and CDR2 is YFSETQ. CDR3 sequence (DNA): TGCGCCAGCAGCTTGAACGCGGGGCCGGGTACAGATACGCAGTATTTT. Translating gives CASSLNAGPGTDTQYF.

This clone was counted only a few times. The chain is built from TRBV9 and TRBJ1-1, with D perhaps matching TRBD1 (5 bases). Trimming took 0 bases from V and 7 from J, leaving 13 bases between them. The CDR3 covers 14 residues. Germline CDR1 reads SGDLS; CDR2 reads YYNGEE. In nucleotides, the CDR3 is TGTGCCAGCAGCGTAGGCGGGGACCGCCGTGAAGCTTTCTTT. Its protein is CASSVGGDRREAFF.

The sample holds a few counts of this clone. The rearrangement joins TRBV7-6 to TRBJ2-3, with 8 bases fitting TRBD1. The CDR3 sequence is 14 residues long. Trimming at V came to 0 bases and at J to 4 bases, leaving 0 bases not matched to a gene. Germline CDR1 SGHVS, CDR2 FNYEAQ. CDR3 nucleotide sequence: TGTGCCAGCAGCTTAGCGACAGGGGCAGATACGCAGTATTTT. Amino acids: CASSLATGADTQYF.

The chain is built from TRBV7-9 and TRBJ2-3; unclear D gene. Per the germline V gene, CDR1 is SEHNR and CDR2 is FQNEAQ (reference sequence). Between the trimmed V and J ends, which lost 2 bases and 0 bases, there was a span of 3 bases. This CDR3 spans 13 amino acids. CDR3 loop: CASSLPSTDTQYF. As DNA, the CDR3 is TGTGCCAGCAGCTTACCTAGCACAGATACGCAGTATTTT.

The gene calls are TRBV7-2 and TRBJ1-1; maybe TRBD1 (5 bases). The CDR3 is 14 amino acids. Between the trimmed V and J ends, which lost 5 bases and 0 bases, there was a span of 10 bases. The germline V gene encodes CDR1 SGHTA and CDR2 FQGNSA. The CDR3 loop reads CASSAFRVNTEAFF. As DNA, the CDR3 is TGTGCCAGCAGCGCATTCAGGGTGAACACTGAAGCTTTCTTT.

The chain carries TRBV18 and TRBJ1-4, with D hard to call. Germline V CDR1 and CDR2: KGHSH, LQKENI. Trimming took 2 bases from V and 7 from J, leaving 20 bases between them. The CDR3 has 17 amino acids. The CDR3 spells CASSPVVSSSKAEKLFF. The CDR3 DNA is TGTGCCAGCTCACCAGTGGTTAGTAGCAGTAAAGCTGAAAAACTGTTTTTT.

The rearrangement uses TRBV9 and TRBJ1-6; tentative D call: TRBD1 (6 bases). Germline CDR1 reads SGDLS; CDR2 reads YYNGEE. V was clipped by 4 bases and J by 10 bases, with 12 bases between them. The CDR3 consists of 13 residues. The CDR3 DNA follows: TGTGCCAGCAGCCCCCTGGACAGCTCACCCCTCCACTTT. This encodes CASSPLDSSPLHF.

The chain recombines TRBV2 with TRBJ1-1, with TRBD1 as a possible D gene (5 bases). The V end was cut by 11 bases, the J end by 4 bases, with 23 bases between. The CDR3 loop spans 15 amino acids. Looked up from germline, CDR1 is SNHLY and CDR2 is FYNNEI. CDR3 nucleotides: TGTGCCGGACAACACTTACAGGCCAGCAGCACTGAAGCTTTCTTT. This gives the protein CAGQHLQASSTEAFF.

This clone was recorded a few times. The genes are TRBV2 and TRBJ2-5; 8 nucleotides match TRBD2. The CDR3 is 16 residues long. Per germline, CDR1 SNHLY and CDR2 FYNNEI. With V trimmed by 5 bases and J by 4 bases, 12 bases remained unmatched. CDR3 in amino acids: CASSLWGASGSETQYF. Written as DNA, the CDR3 is TGTGCCAGCAGTCTCTGGGGAGCTAGCGGGTCAGAGACCCAGTACTTC. The whole variable domain, remainder taken from reference TRBV2 and TRBJ2-5, is EPEVTQTPSHQVTQMGQEVILRCVPISNHLYFYWYRQILGQKVEFLVSFYNNEISEKSEIFDDQFSVERPDGSNFTLKIRSTKLEDSAMYFCASSLWGASGSETQYFGPGTRLLVL.

This clone was seen a single time. The chain uses TRBV20-1 and TRBJ2-7; D may be TRBD1 (6 bases). Germline V gene data show CDR1 as DFQATT and CDR2 as SNEGSKA (reference sequence). The CDR3 contains 11 residues. V dropped 0 bases and J dropped 10 bases, with 10 bases sitting between them. The CDR3 region has the DNA TGCAGTGCTAGAGAACAGGGAAGACAGTACTTC. It yields the protein CSAREQGRQYF.

This clone was observed once. The rearrangement uses TRBV30 and TRBJ1-5; D is possibly TRBD1 (5 bases). The germline V gene has CDR1 GTSNPN and CDR2 SVGIG (reference sequence). The V gene lost 1 base and the J gene lost 5 bases, with 12 bases spanning the gap. There are 14 residues in the CDR3. The CDR3: CAWSGLRADQPQHF. The CDR3 nucleotides are TGTGCCTGGAGTGGGCTCAGGGCGGATCAGCCCCAGCATTTT.